One sample yielded the 10 T cell receptor beta chains listed below, sequenced in a study of blood T cell repertoires in COVID-19. Only in-frame clones appear in the TCRdb table, and some are missing; sequencing was by immunoSEQ multiplex PCR. The sample contains 100,000 to 150,000 clones, 82% of which appear only once. The specimen was peripheral blood. These receptors originate from a human donor in a cohort sampled during active COVID-19.

This clone was picked up a small number of times. The chain has TRBV3-1 (or the pseudogene TRBV3-2) and TRBJ2-5; 13 bases agree with TRBD2. V dropped 3 bases and J dropped 4; count of bases not matched to a gene: 8. Germline V gene lookup returns CDR1 LGHDT and CDR2 YNNKEL (reference sequence). This CDR3 spans 17 amino acids. In DNA form, the CDR3 reads TGTGCCAGCAGCCAGGAACGGACTAGCGGGGGCGGAGAGACCCAGTACTTC. Amino acid sequence: CASSQERTSGGGETQYF.

The V and J genes are TRBV29-1 and TRBJ2-1; D is possibly TRBD1 (5 bases). Trimming stripped 2 bases from V and 8 bases from J, with 10 bases between. The CDR3 spans 12 residues. Germline CDR1 is SQVTM and CDR2 is ANQGSEA. In nucleotides, the CDR3 is TGCAGCGTTGAAAGCAGGGTTTATGAGCAGTTCTTC. Translated, it gives CSVESRVYEQFF.

This clone was observed once. The CDR3: CASSQDRGGAGGETQYF. CDR3 nucleotides: TGTGCCAGCAGCCAAGATCGCGGGGGGGCCGGAGGGGAGACCCAGTACTTC. The chain links TRBV4-2 to TRBJ2-5, with 9 bases that match TRBD2. The CDR3 is made up of 17 amino acids. Germline V gene data show CDR1 as LGHNA and CDR2 as YNFKEQ. Unmatched junction bases numbered 10, after V lost 0 bases and J lost 5 bases.

V is TRBV30 and J is TRBJ1-2, with D unclear. Trimming removed 2 bases from V and 4 bases from J, with 5 bases in between. Germline V gives CDR1 GTSNPN, CDR2 SVGIG (reference sequence). The CDR3 consists of 11 residues. This CDR3 reads CAWSTVYGYTF. Written as DNA, the CDR3 is TGTGCCTGGAGTACGGTCTATGGCTACACCTTC.

The chain combines TRBV6-5 with TRBJ2-3; D remains ambiguous. Germline V gene lookup returns CDR1 MNHEY and CDR2 SVGAGI. This CDR3 has 13 amino acids. The V gene lost 6 bases and the J gene lost 0 bases, with 7 bases spanning the gap. CDR3 sequence reads: CASSVLSTDTQYF. The CDR3 DNA reads TGTGCCAGCAGCGTACTAAGCACAGATACGCAGTATTTT.

CDR3: CASSYASGESSYEQYF. The CDR3 DNA sequence: TGTGCCAGCAGTTACGCTAGCGGGGAAAGCTCCTACGAGCAGTACTTC. This sequence joins TRBV6-2 or TRBV6-3 and TRBJ2-7; TRBD2 agrees at 9 bases. The V and J ends lost 2 bases and 0 bases, in that order; junction bases with no gene match: 5. Germline V gives CDR1 MNHEY, CDR2 SVGEGT. The CDR3 loop spans 16 amino acids.

This clone was observed once. V is TRBV18 and J is TRBJ2-5, with 9 bases identical to TRBD1. J was trimmed by 1 base and V by 0 bases; bases with no gene match: 6. This CDR3 spans 17 amino acids. Germline V gene data show CDR1 as KGHSH and CDR2 as LQKENI. Here the CDR3 reads CASSPPQGTGLQETQYF. The CDR3 nucleotides read TGTGCCAGCTCACCACCACAGGGGACAGGGCTCCAAGAGACCCAGTACTTC. The whole variable domain, filled in from reference TRBV18 and TRBJ2-5, reads NAGVMQNPRHLVRRRGQEARLRCSPMKGHSHVYWYRQLPEEGLKFMVYLQKENIIDESGMPKERFSAEFPKEGPSILRIQQVVRGDSAAYFCASSPPQGTGLQETQYFGPGTRLLVL.

This clone has more than one count but fewer than ten. This chain uses TRBV6-6 with TRBJ1-2, with 11 bases aligning to TRBD1. The CDR3 extends over 16 amino acids. V shed 5 bases and J 8 bases; nucleotides not matched to a gene: 13. Germline CDR1 and CDR2: MNHNY and SVGAGI (reference sequence). The CDR3 DNA is TGTGCCAGCAGTGTTAGTTGGACAGGGGGCGGTCTGGGCTACACCTTC. Its translation: CASSVSWTGGGLGYTF.

The chain joins TRBV7-9 to TRBJ1-3, with a possible D match to TRBD1 (5 bases). Germline V gene sequence: CDR1 SEHNR, CDR2 FQNEAQ (reference sequence). This CDR3 has 15 amino acids. V lost 4 bases and J lost 4, with 14 bases in between. The CDR3 nucleotides read TGTGCCAGCAGCTCTCTAGGGGCGTCCGGAAACACCATATATTTT. This sequence encodes CASSSLGASGNTIYF.

Only a few counts were recorded for this clone. The J gene is TRBJ2-2, the V gene TRBV5-1; TRBD1 agrees at 9 bases. Germline V CDR1 and CDR2: SGHRS, YFSETQ. V trimming: 2 bases; J trimming: 1 base; junction bases outside the gene matches: 3. The CDR3 covers 16 residues. CDR3 nucleotide sequence: TGCGCCAGCAGCTTACAGGGGGCTCGGAACACCGGGGAGCTGTTTTTT. Translation gives CASSLQGARNTGELFF.